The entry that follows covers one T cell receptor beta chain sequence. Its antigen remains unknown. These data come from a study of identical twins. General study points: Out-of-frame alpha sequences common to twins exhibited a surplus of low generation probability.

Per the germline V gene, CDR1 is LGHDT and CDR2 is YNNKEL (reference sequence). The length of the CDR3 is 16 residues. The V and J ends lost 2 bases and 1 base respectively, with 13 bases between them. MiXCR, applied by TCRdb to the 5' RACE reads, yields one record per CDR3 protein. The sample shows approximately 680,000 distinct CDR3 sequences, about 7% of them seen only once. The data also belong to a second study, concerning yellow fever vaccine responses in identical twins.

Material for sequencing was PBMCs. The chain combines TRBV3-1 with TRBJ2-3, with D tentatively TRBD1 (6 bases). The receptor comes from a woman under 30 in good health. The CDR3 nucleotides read TGTGCCAGCAGCCAAATAAGGACAGACCGCACAGATACGCAGTATTTT. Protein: CASSQIRTDRTDTQYF.